This TCR beta chain derives from a study of blood T cell repertoires in COVID-19. Background on the study: Acute and convalescent COVID-19 samples came from the United States, Italy and Spain. Nucleic acid was either cDNA or gDNA, and it came from T cells, B-cell-depleted T cells, or PBMCs.

The CDR3 contains 16 residues. Germline CDR1 LGHNT, CDR2 FRNRAP. V trimming: 2 bases; J trimming: 1 base; junction bases outside the gene matches: 7. Study processing details: Amplification of reference gene primers provided the estimated nucleated cell counts. Measured with immunoSEQ multiplex PCR; TCRdb has only the in-frame clones, and not every one. V, J and clone size derive from that table, while D and trimming were established from the DNA sequence. The table lists 650,000 to 800,000 clones, about nine tenths of them singletons. This clone was picked up one time. The rearrangement uses TRBV12-5 and TRBJ1-1, with 7 nucleotides matching TRBD1. Sequenced input: peripheral blood. This sequence originates from a woman aged 18-29 years with acute or convalescent COVID-19. The CDR3 protein is CASGLPQGQSNTEAFF. The CDR3 coding sequence is TGTGCTAGTGGTTTGCCCCAGGGACAGTCGAACACTGAAGCTTTCTTT.